This TCR beta chain was sequenced in a study of T cells after yellow fever vaccination. Overall study context: Libraries from low-cell-number fractions were prepared with the SMART-Seq v4 Ultra Low Input RNA kit.

TCRdb processed the 5' RACE reads anew with MiXCR; each CDR3 protein has one entry. The sample carries 250,000 to 300,000 distinct CDR3 sequences, less than 9.5% recorded once. This CDR3 is 14 amino acids long. V shed 6 bases and J 8 bases; nucleotides not matched to a gene: 10. Germline assignment: CDR1 MNHEY and CDR2 SVGAGI. General study findings and limits: Post-booster samples contained most primary-vaccination clones (approximately 97% CD4, around 89% CD8).

This clonotype was counted only a few times. The antigen remains unidentified. This specimen consisted of CD4+ T cells sorted from PBMCs, obtained 5 days after the yellow fever booster vaccination. This rearrangement joins TRBV6-5 to TRBJ2-4; 7 bases map to TRBD2. The sequence was collected from a young man who received the YFV17D yellow fever vaccine. This CDR3 reads CASRTRLAGDIQYF. DNA of the CDR3: TGTGCCAGCAGAACTCGACTAGCTGGGGACATTCAGTACTTC.